This T cell receptor (beta chain) was documented in a study of shared clonotypes between healthy human individuals. Study details: Per-donor plates numbered three CD4 naive, three CD4 memory, two CD8 naive and one CD8 memory.

Comment on this clone: Its antigen is unknown.

Libraries were prepared by immunoSEQ multiplex PCR; TCRdb keeps only in-frame clonotypes and omits some of them. The table includes about 380,000 clones, about 96% detected once. Whole-study results and caveats: Estimated richness values were generally larger in naive subsets than in memory subsets.

CD45RO+ cells joined CCR7-negative CD45RA+ TemRA cells to form CD8 memory. This CDR3 region has 18 residues. V lost 2 bases, J lost 0 bases, and 10 bases stayed unmatched. The germline gives CDR1 KGHSH, CDR2 LQKENI. The sequence came from a man aged 25-45 years in good health. This chain joins TRBV18 and TRBJ2-1; 7 bases match TRBD2. Sequencing was carried out using memory CD8+ T cells sorted from blood. Regarding subset: CD45RO+ cells pooled with CCR7-negative TemRA cells. The CDR3 reads CASSPYLAGLDSYNEQFF. CDR3 coding DNA: TGTGCCAGCTCACCATATTTAGCGGGCCTAGACTCCTACAATGAGCAGTTCTTC. Based on the CDR3 plus reference TRBV18 and TRBJ2-1, the full variable domain is NAGVMQNPRHLVRRRGQEARLRCSPMKGHSHVYWYRQLPEEGLKFMVYLQKENIIDESGMPKERFSAEFPKEGPSILRIQQVVRGDSAAYFCASSPYLAGLDSYNEQFFGPGTRLTVL.